These 20 T cell receptor beta chains came from one sample sequenced in a study of T cell repertoires in cytomegalovirus infection. One entry per CDR3 protein results from TCRdb running MiXCR on the reads. The table shows roughly 280,000 distinct CDR3 sequences, with 20% to 25% occurring only once. No antigen is known for these receptors. The sample here was cultured PBMCs, taken from culture after CMV antigen stimulation. Receptor source: a human donor in good health (CMV status not recorded). Some clones in this sample may be carry-over from other donors' samples.

This clonotype has only a few counts. The chain is built from TRBV7-9 and TRBJ2-3; TRBD2 is a possible D gene (6 bases). Germline assignment: CDR1 SEHNR and CDR2 FQNEAQ (reference sequence). Trimming took 6 bases from V and 5 from J, leaving 24 bases between them. The CDR3 is 17 amino acids. In DNA form, the CDR3 reads TGTGCCAGCAGTCGGTATAGAACGCGGGAAAGTGGAGATACGCAGTATTTT. Its protein is CASSRYRTRESGDTQYF. The full variable domain, completed using reference TRBV7-9 and TRBJ2-3, is DTGVSQNPRHKITKRGQNVTFRCDPISEHNRLYWYRQTLGQGPEFLTYFQNEAQLEKSRLLSDRFSAERPKGSFSTLEIQRTEQGDSAMYLCASSRYRTRESGDTQYFGPGTRLTVL.

This clonotype was seen ten or more times. The CDR3 loop reads CASSTRGLAGTYEQYF. DNA of the CDR3: TGTGCCAGCAGCACCCGAGGACTAGCCGGGACCTACGAGCAGTACTTC. This chain connects TRBV7-2 to TRBJ2-7, with 8 bases that match TRBD2. There are 16 residues in the CDR3. J lost 2 bases, V lost 5 bases, and 11 bases had no gene match. CDR1 and CDR2 from the germline V gene are SGHTA and FQGNSA.

CDR3 region: CASTNSGREQYV. CDR3 coding DNA: TGTGCCAGCACAAACAGCGGGCGCGAGCAGTACGTC. The genes are TRBV6-2 or TRBV6-3 and TRBJ2-7; maybe TRBD2 (6 bases). The germline V gene encodes CDR1 MNHEY and CDR2 SVGEGT. V was trimmed by 7 bases and J by 6 bases, leaving 13 bases between them. This CDR3 is 12 amino acids long.

The rearrangement uses TRBV2 and TRBJ2-7; D is perhaps TRBD1 (5 bases). The V and J ends lost 7 bases and 7 bases respectively, with 14 bases between them. The germline gives CDR1 SNHLY, CDR2 FYNNEI. The CDR3 sequence is 12 residues long. Written as DNA, the CDR3 is TGTGCCAGCACTAGGGGTTTACGAGAGCAGTACGTC. Amino acid sequence: CASTRGLREQYV.

The rearrangement links TRBV12-3 or TRBV12-4 to TRBJ1-6, with TRBD1 identical over 7 bases. J gave up 7 bases and V 2 bases, and 2 bases lay outside the gene matches. This CDR3 has 14 amino acids. The CDR3 DNA sequence: TGTGCCAGCAGTTTAACAGGGGTGAATTCACCCCTCCACTTT. Translation gives CASSLTGVNSPLHF.

This clonotype has only a few counts. V gene TRBV7-6 combines with J gene TRBJ2-1; 7 bases match TRBD2. From germline, CDR1 is SGHVS and CDR2 FNYEAQ. Losses at the gene ends were 5 bases for V and 3 bases for J; bases not matched to a gene: 7. The CDR3 extends over 15 amino acids. Written as DNA, the CDR3 is TGTGCCAGCAGCCCGGCGGCGGGAGTCTACAATGAGCAGTTCTTC. Protein product: CASSPAAGVYNEQFF.

This clonotype has just a few counts. The J gene is TRBJ2-5, the V gene TRBV10-2, with TRBD2 identical over 13 bases. Per the germline V gene, CDR1 is WSHSY and CDR2 is SAAADI. This CDR3 comprises 16 residues. V lost 6 bases, J lost 1 base, and 5 bases stayed unmatched. The CDR3: CASSGLAGVRQETQYF. CDR3 DNA sequence: TGCGCCAGCAGCGGACTAGCGGGAGTTCGCCAAGAGACCCAGTACTTC.

In its sample, this clonotype was seen many times. The chain couples TRBV11-1 to TRBJ2-7; 10 bases are a match to TRBD1. The germline CDR1 and CDR2 sequences are SGHAT and FQDESV (reference sequence). This CDR3 spans 17 amino acids. The V and J ends lost 5 bases and 4 bases, in that order; junction bases with no gene match: 14. CDR3 amino acids: CASSPTAGQGGLYEQYF. The CDR3 bases are TGTGCCAGCAGCCCAACTGCTGGACAGGGGGGTCTGTACGAGCAGTACTTC.

J is TRBJ1-2 and V is TRBV28; no clear D. The CDR3 consists of 14 residues. The V gene's germline CDR1 is MDHEN and CDR2 SYDVKM. V dropped 7 bases and J dropped 6 bases, with 18 bases sitting between them. CDR3 nucleotides: TGTGCCAGCACCCCTTCGGGAGTCCTACATGGCTACACCTTC. As protein: CASTPSGVLHGYTF.

This clonotype appeared a few times. The chain recombines TRBV4-1 with TRBJ2-3, with 8 bases fitting TRBD2. From germline, CDR1 is MGHRA and CDR2 YSYEKL. The CDR3 totals 17 residues. Germline trimming cut 1 base from V and 1 base from J; bases unmatched to any gene: 7. CDR3 amino acids: CASSQALAGYGTDTQYF. CDR3 coding DNA: TGCGCCAGCAGCCAAGCCCTAGCGGGCTATGGCACAGATACGCAGTATTTT.

This clonotype occurred a few times. The chain employs TRBV27 and TRBJ1-2; D gene uncertain. Germline V gene lookup returns CDR1 MNHEY and CDR2 SMNVEV (reference sequence). The CDR3 has 13 residues. V was clipped by 0 bases and J by 6 bases, with 8 bases between them. The CDR3 region has the DNA TGTGCCAGCAGTTTATCCCCGGGGAATGGCTACACCTTC. This sequence encodes CASSLSPGNGYTF.

The chain couples TRBV28 to TRBJ2-1, with TRBD1 matching 7 bases. Germline trimming cut 5 bases from V and 2 bases from J; bases unmatched to any gene: 6. The CDR3 contains 15 residues. Germline assignment: CDR1 MDHEN and CDR2 SYDVKM. The CDR3: CASSARGQAYNEQFF. The CDR3 nucleotides read TGTGCCAGCAGTGCGAGGGGGCAGGCCTACAATGAGCAGTTCTTC.

J is TRBJ2-4 and V is TRBV4-1; 9 bases are shared with TRBD2. The CDR3 runs 16 residues. Trimming took 2 bases from V and 6 from J; bases not matched to a gene: 8. Germline V CDR1 and CDR2: MGHRA, YSYEKL. The CDR3 DNA reads TGCGCCAGCAGCCAAACGCAACTAGCGGGTGGAAACATTCAGTACTTC. The encoded protein is CASSQTQLAGGNIQYF.

This chain uses TRBV9 with TRBJ2-1; 7 bases map to TRBD2. After removal of 0 bases from V and 9 bases from J, the junction contained 6 bases not matched to a gene. From germline, CDR1 is SGDLS and CDR2 YYNGEE. CDR3 length: 14 residues. The CDR3 sequence: CASSVGAGATEQFF. As DNA, the CDR3 is TGTGCCAGCAGCGTAGGTGCGGGAGCTACTGAGCAGTTCTTC.

A remark on this clonotype: Just one base apart from a much larger clone, this may be a read error. The conserved phenylalanine or tryptophan normally closing the CDR3 is absent here, so this likely arose from a read error. This chain links TRBV7-2 with TRBJ2-2; D gene ambiguous. Germline V gene lookup returns CDR1 SGHTA and CDR2 FQGNSA. The CDR3 covers 15 residues. Trimming stripped 6 bases from V and 0 bases from J, with 11 bases between. CDR3 sequence: CASRGKGSNTGELFL. For the CDR3, the DNA is TGTGCCAGCAGGGGCAAGGGTTCGAACACCGGGGAGCTGTTTCTT.

This clonotype was observed many times. The chain recombines TRBV7-2 with TRBJ2-1; D uncertain. The germline CDR1 and CDR2 sequences are SGHTA and FQGNSA. There are 15 residues in the CDR3. V lost 1 base, J lost 2 bases, and 9 bases lay in between. CDR3 DNA: TGTGCCAGCAGCTTAGGTCGCTCCCCCTACAATGAGCAGTTCTTC. Amino acid sequence: CASSLGRSPYNEQFF.

This clonotype was seen ten or more times. The chain is built from TRBV7-2 and TRBJ2-7, with 11 nucleotides matching TRBD2. The germline V gene encodes CDR1 SGHTA and CDR2 FQGNSA. The CDR3 covers 16 residues. Unmatched junction bases numbered 3, after V lost 2 bases and J lost 0 bases. The CDR3: CASSLLLAGASYEQYF. As DNA, the CDR3 is TGTGCCAGCAGCTTATTACTAGCGGGAGCCTCCTACGAGCAGTACTTC.

This clonotype was detected a few times. The V call is TRBV7-6, the J call TRBJ1-4; tentative D call: TRBD1 (5 bases). This CDR3 contains 17 residues. The ends were cut back, 5 bases at V and 3 bases at J, with 19 bases in the middle. Germline values: CDR1 SGHVS, CDR2 FNYEAQ. The CDR3 loop reads CASSPNRLGAANEKLFF. The CDR3 DNA sequence: TGTGCCAGCAGCCCCAATAGGCTAGGGGCGGCTAATGAAAAACTGTTTTTT.

This clonotype was seen many times. This chain uses TRBV19 with TRBJ1-2; weak D call: TRBD1 (5 bases). The germline V gene encodes CDR1 LNHDA and CDR2 SQIVND (reference sequence). V was trimmed by 6 bases and J by 6 bases, leaving 17 bases between them. CDR3 size: 14 residues. The CDR3 is CASSPQAGMNGYTF. The CDR3 DNA reads TGTGCCAGTAGCCCTCAAGCAGGGATGAATGGCTACACCTTC.

This clonotype was seen ten or more times. The CDR3 bases are TGTGCCAGCAGTTACGGTCTGGAAAGCTACACCTTC. Translation: CASSYGLESYTF. The chain uses TRBV6-5 and TRBJ1-2; no reliable D call. Germline V gene lookup returns CDR1 MNHEY and CDR2 SVGAGI. This CDR3 spans 12 amino acids. Trimming cost V 2 bases and J 9 bases, with 10 bases left between them.